One T cell receptor beta chain is described in this entry. The antigen is not known. Assay used: immunoSEQ multiplex PCR; TCRdb lists only in-frame clones, some missing. The data contain tens of thousands of clones, 90% to 95% of them singletons. The data were obtained in a study of cytomegalovirus exposure and HLA in healthy donors. Study-wide points: The study labeled 150 to 200 TCR beta chains cytomegalovirus-associated.

The V gene end was trimmed by 6 bases and the J gene end by 4 bases; junction bases not matched to a gene: 2. The CDR3 length is 14 residues. Germline V gene sequence: CDR1 MDHEN, CDR2 SYDVKM. Separate from the roughly 700-subject first cohort, the approximately 120-subject validation cohort was the one that the donors belonged to. Material: PBMCs. The clonotype originates from a man younger than 30 in good health and CMV-seronegative. J is TRBJ2-3 and V is TRBV28, with 12 bases fitting TRBD1. CDR3 loop: CASSRDRGPDTQYF. For the CDR3, the DNA is TGTGCCAGCAGCCGGGACAGGGGGCCAGATACGCAGTATTTT.